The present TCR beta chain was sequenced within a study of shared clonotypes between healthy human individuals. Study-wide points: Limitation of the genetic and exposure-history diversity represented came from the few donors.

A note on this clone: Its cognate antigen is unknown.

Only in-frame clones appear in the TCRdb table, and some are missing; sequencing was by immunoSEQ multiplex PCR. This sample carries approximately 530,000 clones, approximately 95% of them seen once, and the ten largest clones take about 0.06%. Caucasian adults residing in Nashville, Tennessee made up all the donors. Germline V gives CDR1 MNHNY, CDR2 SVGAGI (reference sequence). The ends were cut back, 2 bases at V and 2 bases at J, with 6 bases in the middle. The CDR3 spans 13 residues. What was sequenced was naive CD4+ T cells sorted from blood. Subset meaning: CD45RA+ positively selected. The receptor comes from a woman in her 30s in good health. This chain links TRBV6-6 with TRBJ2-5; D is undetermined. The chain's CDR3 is CASSYGQQETQYF. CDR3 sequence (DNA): TGTGCCAGCAGTTACGGTCAGCAAGAGACCCAGTACTTC.